These 30 T cell receptor beta chains were all obtained from the same sample, sequenced in a study of T cells in Graves' hyperthyroidism and ophthalmopathy. RNA transcripts gave rise to amplified TCR beta CDR3 regions. The study used the HTBI primer set for a first-round RT-PCR of the TCR CDR3. Using its own MiXCR run on the multiplex PCR reads, TCRdb lists one record per CDR3 protein. The table lists 500,000 to 600,000 distinct CDR3 sequences, 15% to 20% of them singletons. The sample comprised blood. These receptor sequences come from a man aged 35-49 years with Graves' ophthalmopathy.

V gene TRBV7-9 combines with J gene TRBJ1-3, with D possibly TRBD1 on 5 matching bases. CDR1 SEHNR and CDR2 FQNEAQ come from the germline V gene (reference sequence). V gave up 7 bases and J gave up 2 bases, with 15 bases separating them. The CDR3 is 15 amino acids. The CDR3 is CASIQTARTGNTIYF. CDR3 coding DNA: TGTGCCAGCATCCAGACAGCCAGAACTGGAAACACCATATATTTT. Looking up the rest from reference TRBV7-9 and TRBJ1-3 gives the full variable domain: DTGVSQNPRHKITKRGQNVTFRCDPISEHNRLYWYRQTLGQGPEFLTYFQNEAQLEKSRLLSDRFSAERPKGSFSTLEIQRTEQGDSAMYLCASIQTARTGNTIYFGEGSWLTVV.

This clonotype has at least ten counts. The V and J genes are TRBV6-1 and TRBJ2-7; no firm D call. The CDR3 loop spans 12 amino acids. The germline CDR1 and CDR2 sequences are MNHNS and SASEGT. V gave up 7 bases and J gave up 3 bases, with 10 bases separating them. The CDR3 region has the DNA TGTGCCAGCACCCCAAACTACTACGAGCAGTACTTC. Its protein product is CASTPNYYEQYF.

At least ten counts were recorded for this clonotype. This chain uses TRBV2 with TRBJ1-1; possible D gene TRBD1, 6 bases. Germline lookup yields CDR1 SNHLY and CDR2 FYNNEI. V gave up 8 bases and J gave up 0 bases, with 16 bases separating them. The length of the CDR3 is 15 residues. CDR3 sequence: CASGPGQLMNTEAFF. Written as DNA, the CDR3 is TGTGCCAGCGGCCCGGGACAACTTATGAACACTGAAGCTTTCTTT.

Only one count was recorded for this clonotype. This chain connects TRBV10-3 to TRBJ2-1; 7 nucleotides align to TRBD2. The CDR3 is 15 amino acids. J was trimmed by 7 bases and V by 3 bases; bases with no gene match: 9. Looked up from germline, CDR1 is ENHRY and CDR2 is SYGVKD. The CDR3 reads CAISEGGTTRNEQFF. CDR3 DNA: TGTGCCATCAGTGAAGGCGGGACTACCAGAAATGAGCAGTTCTTC.

The table lists this clonotype with a count of one. Here the CDR3 omits its conserved ending phenylalanine or tryptophan, so a read error is the likely source. The CDR3 sequence: CASRDRGALNTEAFL. DNA of the CDR3: TGTGCCAGCAGGGACAGGGGGGCCTTGAACACTGAAGCTTTCCTT. The chain joins TRBV6-2 or TRBV6-3 to TRBJ1-1; 10 bases line up with TRBD1. V shed 6 bases, J shed 0 bases, and the junction held 4 bases outside the gene matches. This CDR3 has 15 residues. Germline V gives CDR1 MNHEY, CDR2 SVGEGT.

V gene TRBV12-3 or TRBV12-4 combines with J gene TRBJ2-7; no reliable D call. The DNA matches TRBJ2-1 better at its end, which makes the J call doubtful. The CDR3 covers 14 residues. The CDR3: CASSFTGFSYEQFF. The DNA of the CDR3 is TGTGCCAGCAGTTTTACCGGATTCTCCTACGAGCAGTTCTTC.

This clonotype was observed a few times. The CDR3 nucleotides are TGCAGCGCCATTAGCGGGGGGGGCACAGATACGCAGTATTTT. This translates into CSAISGGGTDTQYF. V gene TRBV29-1 combines with J gene TRBJ2-3; 11 bases match TRBD2. The V gene's germline CDR1 is SQVTM and CDR2 ANQGSEA. This CDR3 contains 14 residues. V was pared by 7 bases and J by 1 base, with 4 bases of the junction left unmatched.

The chain is built from TRBV24-1 and TRBJ2-2; 9 bases line up with TRBD1. Trimming cost V 4 bases and J 4 bases; bases outside gene matches: 3. CDR3 length: 15 amino acids. Per the germline V gene, CDR1 is KGHDR and CDR2 is SFDVKD. The CDR3 loop reads CATSDGQGSTGELFF. The CDR3 DNA reads TGTGCCACCAGTGACGGACAGGGGAGCACCGGGGAGCTGTTTTTT.

In this sample, this clonotype turned up a few times. This chain connects TRBV20-1 to TRBJ1-4, with 7 bases fitting TRBD1. The CDR3 sequence is 14 residues long. Germline V gene lookup returns CDR1 DFQATT and CDR2 SNEGSKA (reference sequence). J was trimmed by 5 bases and V by 3 bases; bases with no gene match: 6. CDR3 nucleotides: TGCAGTGCTAGGGGGGGGACAGTGAATGAAAAACTGTTTTTT. It translates to CSARGGTVNEKLFF.

This clonotype was recorded many times. The chain combines TRBV30 with TRBJ1-2; D may be TRBD1 (5 bases). Trimming left V 6 bases short and J 0 bases short, with 14 bases between. CDR1 is GTSNPN and CDR2 is SVGIG in the germline V gene (reference sequence). CDR3 length equals 14 residues. The CDR3 loop is CACRTLPPNYGYTF. In nucleotides, the CDR3 is TGTGCCTGCCGGACACTGCCCCCTAACTATGGCTACACCTTC.

The V call is TRBV5-1, the J call TRBJ2-5, with D possibly being TRBD2 (6 bases). The ends were cut back, 4 bases at V and 5 bases at J, with 15 bases in the middle. CDR3 length: 14 amino acids. Germline CDR1 reads SGHRS; CDR2 reads YFSETQ. The DNA of the CDR3 is TGCGCCAGCAGCCGCGGGGACGTGGGGGAGACCCAGTACTTC. Translating it yields CASSRGDVGETQYF.

This sequence joins TRBV7-9 and TRBJ2-1; no firm D call. Trimming shortened V by 1 base and J by 5 bases, and 15 bases separated the two germline ends. Germline V lookup: CDR1 SEHNR, CDR2 FQNEAQ (reference sequence). The CDR3 sequence is 16 residues long. In nucleotides, the CDR3 is TGTGCCAGCAGCTTAGGGGCTAGATCCCTCAACAATGAGCAGTTCTTC. This translates into CASSLGARSLNNEQFF.

This clonotype appeared many times. The chain combines TRBV6-1 with TRBJ2-3; tentatively, D is TRBD1 (6 bases). This CDR3 spans 14 amino acids. CDR1 MNHNS and CDR2 SASEGT come from the germline V gene. V was shortened by 2 bases and J by 3 bases, with 9 bases between the two germline ends. DNA for the CDR3: TGTGCCAGCAGTGAATCCCAGGGGACAGATACGCAGTATTTT. It encodes CASSESQGTDTQYF.

This clonotype was observed a single time. This chain links TRBV6-5 with TRBJ1-2; TRBD1 matches at 7 bases. The CDR3 extends over 13 amino acids. Trimming took 0 bases from V and 5 from J; bases not matched to a gene: 0. Germline lookup yields CDR1 MNHEY and CDR2 SVGAGI. CDR3 sequence reads: CASSYSQGYGYTF. CDR3 coding DNA: TGTGCCAGCAGTTACTCACAGGGGTATGGCTACACCTTC.

This clonotype occurred a few times. The chain carries TRBV20-1 and TRBJ1-4; D gene ambiguous. The germline V gene has CDR1 DFQATT and CDR2 SNEGSKA (reference sequence). CDR3 length equals 14 residues. V was trimmed by 1 base and J by 6 bases, leaving 12 bases between them. The DNA for the CDR3 is TGCAGTGCTAGAGCCTCCGGGAGGGATGAAAAACTGTTTTTT. Translated, it gives CSARASGRDEKLFF.

This clonotype has more than one count but fewer than ten. The rearrangement links TRBV3-1 to TRBJ1-2, with D possibly matching TRBD1 (6 bases). With 0 bases removed from V and 2 bases from J, the gap between germline ends came to 13 bases. CDR3 length: 16 residues. Germline CDR1 LGHDT, CDR2 YNNKEL (reference sequence). The CDR3 nucleotides read TGTGCCAGCAGCCAAGATCTTTGGACAGAGAACTATGGCTACACCTTC. It yields the protein CASSQDLWTENYGYTF.

This sequence joins TRBV29-1 and TRBJ1-2; the D gene is possibly TRBD1 (6 bases). This CDR3 comprises 11 residues. Germline V gene lookup returns CDR1 SQVTM and CDR2 ANQGSEA. V was shortened by 7 bases and J by 8 bases, with 14 bases between the two germline ends. CDR3 sequence reads: CSGTAIDGYTF. The CDR3 DNA reads as TGCAGCGGGACAGCGATAGACGGCTACACCTTC.

V usage is TRBV6-4 and J usage is TRBJ1-2; D call uncertain. The CDR3 totals 13 residues. Trimming took 4 bases from V and 0 from J, leaving 6 bases between them. Germline V CDR1 and CDR2: MRHNA, SNTAGT. The CDR3 loop reads CASSAGANYGYTF. As DNA, the CDR3 is TGTGCCAGCAGTGCGGGAGCTAACTATGGCTACACCTTC.

The table lists this clonotype with a few counts. The J gene is TRBJ2-2, the V gene TRBV12-3 or TRBV12-4; D remains ambiguous. The CDR3 extends over 14 amino acids. The V gene lost 5 bases and the J gene lost 6 bases, with 13 bases spanning the gap. The CDR3 loop is CASSGNAVSGELFF. In DNA, the CDR3 is TGTGCCAGCAGTGGTAACGCTGTCTCCGGGGAGCTGTTTTTT.

This clonotype was counted many times. The chain links TRBV20-1 to TRBJ2-5; 10 bases line up with TRBD2. V shed 1 base, J shed 5 bases, and the junction held 10 bases outside the gene matches. This CDR3 region has 16 residues. Germline V gene lookup returns CDR1 DFQATT and CDR2 SNEGSKA (reference sequence). Here the CDR3 reads CSARGQRAGGAETQYF. CDR3 bases: TGCAGTGCTAGAGGACAAAGAGCGGGGGGGGCGGAGACCCAGTACTTC.

Comment on this clonotype: A much larger clone sits a single nucleotide away, making a read error possible. The rearrangement uses TRBV12-3 or TRBV12-4 and TRBJ2-1; possibly TRBD2 for D (6 bases). The CDR3 extends over 15 amino acids. The CDR3 loop reads CASSVGGSSYNEQLF. The DNA of the CDR3 is TGTGCCAGCAGCGTTGGGGGGAGCTCCTACAATGAGCAGCTCTTC.

This clonotype was seen at least ten times. The gene calls are TRBV18 and TRBJ2-7; perhaps TRBD1 as D (6 bases). Trimming pared 6 bases from V and 2 bases from J, leaving 14 bases between. This CDR3 is built from 14 residues. Per germline, CDR1 KGHSH and CDR2 LQKENI. The CDR3 protein is CASSYGDTTYEQYF. In DNA form, the CDR3 reads TGTGCCAGCTCCTACGGGGACACGACCTACGAGCAGTACTTC.

The sample holds many counts of this clonotype. V gene TRBV5-1 combines with J gene TRBJ2-1, with 7 bases fitting TRBD2. Germline CDR1 is SGHRS and CDR2 is YFSETQ. The CDR3 sequence is 11 residues long. V shed 7 bases and J 6 bases; nucleotides not matched to a gene: 1. This CDR3 is CASGRGNEQFF. CDR3 nucleotide sequence: TGCGCCAGCGGGAGGGGCAATGAGCAGTTCTTC.

This clonotype came up once. The chain has TRBV10-2 and TRBJ1-4, with D possibly TRBD1 on 6 matching bases. Per germline, CDR1 WSHSY and CDR2 SAAADI. V lost 8 bases to trimming and J lost 0 bases, with 13 bases between them. This CDR3 comprises 15 residues. The CDR3 DNA follows: TGCGCCAGCGCTACAGGGAGGACAACTAATGAAAAACTGTTTTTT. This encodes CASATGRTTNEKLFF.

On this clonotype itself: Mismatch with germline at one junction end may stem from a read error. V gene TRBV5-1 combines with J gene TRBJ2-3, with 10 bases aligning to TRBD2. The CDR3 is 15 residues long. Germline V gene data show CDR1 as SGHRS and CDR2 as YFSETQ. The DNA of the CDR3 is TGTGCCAGCAGCCCTAGAGCGGGAGGGCCAGATACGCAGTATTTT. Translated, it gives CASSPRAGGPDTQYF.

This clonotype was observed at least ten times. V is TRBV28 and J is TRBJ2-7; 8 nucleotides align to TRBD2. Trimming removed 3 bases from V and 2 bases from J; junction bases left unmatched: 3. Germline V gene lookup returns CDR1 MDHEN and CDR2 SYDVKM. The CDR3 totals 14 residues. The CDR3 protein is CASSFPGGAYEQYF. CDR3 in DNA: TGTGCCAGCAGTTTCCCCGGGGGGGCCTACGAGCAGTACTTC.

This clonotype has just a few counts. This chain links TRBV6-1 with TRBJ2-2; 11 bases map to TRBD1. Looked up from germline, CDR1 is MNHNS and CDR2 is SASEGT. The CDR3 is made up of 19 amino acids. J gave up 2 bases and V 7 bases, and 15 bases lay outside the gene matches. The CDR3 sequence: CASTWITGTGGLNTGELFF. The CDR3 nucleotides are TGTGCCAGCACCTGGATTACCGGGACAGGGGGATTAAACACCGGGGAGCTGTTTTTT.

This clonotype occurred a few times. The J gene is TRBJ1-3, the V gene TRBV4-1, with D hard to call. The CDR3 covers 16 residues. V lost 4 bases to trimming and J lost 0 bases, with 13 bases between them. Germline CDR1 reads MGHRA; CDR2 reads YSYEKL. In nucleotides, the CDR3 is TGCGCCAGCAGCCTCGGCGGGCTGCTCTCTGGAAACACCATATATTTT. Residues: CASSLGGLLSGNTIYF.

Ten or more counts support this clonotype. V and J are TRBV5-1 and TRBJ2-1; TRBD2 matches 7 bases. The germline V gene encodes CDR1 SGHRS and CDR2 YFSETQ. V dropped 0 bases and J dropped 6; count of bases not matched to a gene: 12. CDR3 length: 17 residues. CDR3 sequence reads: CASSLGDYPPLGNEQFF. The CDR3 DNA sequence: TGCGCCAGCAGCTTGGGGGACTACCCTCCACTGGGCAATGAGCAGTTCTTC.

The V call is TRBV20-1, the J call TRBJ2-1; 12 bases fit TRBD2. The J segment lost 8 bases and the V segment lost 6 bases, leaving 14 bases of the junction unmatched. The CDR3 runs 16 residues. Germline CDR1 reads DFQATT; CDR2 reads SNEGSKA (reference sequence). In DNA form, the CDR3 reads TGCAGTGCCCTCCTTCAGACTAGCGGGAGAGGGCATGAGCAGTTCTTC. The encoded protein is CSALLQTSGRGHEQFF.